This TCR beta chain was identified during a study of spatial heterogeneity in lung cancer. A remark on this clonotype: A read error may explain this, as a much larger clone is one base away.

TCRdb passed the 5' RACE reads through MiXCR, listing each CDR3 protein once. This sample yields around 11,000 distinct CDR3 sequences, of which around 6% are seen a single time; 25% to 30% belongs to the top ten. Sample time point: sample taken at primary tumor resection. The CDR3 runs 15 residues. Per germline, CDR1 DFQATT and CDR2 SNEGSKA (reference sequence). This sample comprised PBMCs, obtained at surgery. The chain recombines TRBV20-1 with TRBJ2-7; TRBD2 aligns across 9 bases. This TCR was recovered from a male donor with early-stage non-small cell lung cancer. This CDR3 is CSARDGKREAYEQHF. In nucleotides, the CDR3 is TGCAGTGCTAGAGATGGCAAGCGGGAGGCCTACGAGCAGCACTTC.